Listed here is a single T cell receptor (beta chain). Per the original data handling: Reference gene primer amplification gave nucleated cell count estimates. Repertoires were generated with immunoSEQ multiplex PCR, while TCRdb's copy carries only in-frame clones and drops some. V and J calls and clone size are given by that table; D and trimming were obtained from the DNA. The sample lists roughly 70,000 clones; about 88% were seen once. This CDR3 comprises 16 residues. V lost 1 base to trimming and J lost 5 bases, with 15 bases between them. The V gene's germline CDR1 is SNHLY and CDR2 FYNNEI. This sample was included in a study of blood T cell repertoires in COVID-19. Study-wide background: Donors in the United States, Italy and Spain gave samples during acute or convalescent COVID-19. PBMCs, B-cell-depleted T cells, or T cells were the source of the cDNA or gDNA that made up the material.

The source material was peripheral blood. The chain couples TRBV2 to TRBJ1-5; no definite D call. This clonotype originated in a man aged 65-85 years with acute or convalescent COVID-19. The CDR3 here is CASSEEAGLYDQPQHF. CDR3 nucleotides: TGTGCCAGCAGTGAAGAGGCGGGTTTGTACGATCAGCCCCAGCATTTT.